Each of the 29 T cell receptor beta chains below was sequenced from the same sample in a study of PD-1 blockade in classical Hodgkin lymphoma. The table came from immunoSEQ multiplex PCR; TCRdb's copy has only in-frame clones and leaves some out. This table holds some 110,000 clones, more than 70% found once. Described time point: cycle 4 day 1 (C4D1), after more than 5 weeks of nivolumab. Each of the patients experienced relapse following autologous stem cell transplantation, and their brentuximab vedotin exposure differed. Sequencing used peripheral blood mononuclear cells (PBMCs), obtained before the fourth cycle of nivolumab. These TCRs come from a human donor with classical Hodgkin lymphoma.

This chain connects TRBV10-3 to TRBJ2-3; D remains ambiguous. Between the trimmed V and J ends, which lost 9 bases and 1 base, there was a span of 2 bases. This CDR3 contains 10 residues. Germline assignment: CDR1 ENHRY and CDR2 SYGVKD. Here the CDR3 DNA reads TGTGCCATTGGCACAGATACGCAGTATTTT. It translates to CAIGTDTQYF.

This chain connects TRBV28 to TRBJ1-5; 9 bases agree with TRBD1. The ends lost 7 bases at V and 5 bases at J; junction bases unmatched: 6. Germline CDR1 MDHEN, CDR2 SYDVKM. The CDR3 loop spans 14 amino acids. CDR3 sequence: CASTGTGSYQPQHF. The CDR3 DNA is TGTGCCAGCACCGGGACAGGGAGCTATCAGCCCCAGCATTTT.

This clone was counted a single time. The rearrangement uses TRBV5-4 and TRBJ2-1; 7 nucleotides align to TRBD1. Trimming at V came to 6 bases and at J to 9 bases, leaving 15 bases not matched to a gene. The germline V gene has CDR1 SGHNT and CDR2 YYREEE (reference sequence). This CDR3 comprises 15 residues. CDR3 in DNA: TGTGCCAGCACCCAAGACAGGGCCGATTGGGGTGAGCAGTTCTTC. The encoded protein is CASTQDRADWGEQFF.

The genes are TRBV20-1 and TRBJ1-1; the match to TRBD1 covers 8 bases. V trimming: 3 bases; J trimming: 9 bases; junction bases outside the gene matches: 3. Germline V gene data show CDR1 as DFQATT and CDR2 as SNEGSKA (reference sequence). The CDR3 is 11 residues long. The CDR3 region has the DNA TGCAGTGCTAGTTCAGGGGGCAAAGCTTTCTTT. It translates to CSASSGGKAFF.

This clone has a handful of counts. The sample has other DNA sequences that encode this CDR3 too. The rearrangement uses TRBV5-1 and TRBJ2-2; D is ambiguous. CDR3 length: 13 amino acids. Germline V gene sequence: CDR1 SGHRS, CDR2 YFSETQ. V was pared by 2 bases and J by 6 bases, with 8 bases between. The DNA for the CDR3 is TGCGCCAGCAGCTTCGGTCAACCCGGGGAGCTGTTTTTT. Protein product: CASSFGQPGELFF.

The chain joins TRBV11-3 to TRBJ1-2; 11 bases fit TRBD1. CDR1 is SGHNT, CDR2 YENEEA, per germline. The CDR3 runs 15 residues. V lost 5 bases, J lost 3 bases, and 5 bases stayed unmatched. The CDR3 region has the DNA TGTGCCAGCAGCACGGGACAGGGGGAGGACTATGGCTACACCTTC. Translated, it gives CASSTGQGEDYGYTF.

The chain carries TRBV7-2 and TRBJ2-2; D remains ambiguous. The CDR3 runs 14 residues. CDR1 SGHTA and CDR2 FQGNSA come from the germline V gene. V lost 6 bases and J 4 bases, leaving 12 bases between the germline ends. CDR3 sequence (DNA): TGTGCCAGCAGGTGGAACGTTCTCACCGGGGAGCTGTTTTTT. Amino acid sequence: CASRWNVLTGELFF.

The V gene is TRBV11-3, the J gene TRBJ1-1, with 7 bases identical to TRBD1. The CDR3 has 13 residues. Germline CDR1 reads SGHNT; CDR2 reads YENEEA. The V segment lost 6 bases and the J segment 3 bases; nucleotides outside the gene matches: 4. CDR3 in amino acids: CASSYTGDTEAFF. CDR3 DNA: TGTGCCAGCAGTTACACAGGGGACACTGAAGCTTTCTTT.

CDR3 DNA sequence: TGCGCCAGCAGCCTACCCGTTAAGGGCGTCGGCTATGGCTACACCTTC. Amino acid sequence: CASSLPVKGVGYGYTF. The chain carries TRBV4-1 and TRBJ1-2; D is uncertain. The V end was cut by 4 bases, the J end by 4 bases, with 19 bases between. Germline values: CDR1 MGHRA, CDR2 YSYEKL. This CDR3 spans 16 amino acids.

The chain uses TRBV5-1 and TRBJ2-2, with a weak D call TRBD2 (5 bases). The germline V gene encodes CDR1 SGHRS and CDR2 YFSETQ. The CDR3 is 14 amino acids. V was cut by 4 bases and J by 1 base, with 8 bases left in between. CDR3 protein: CASSGGRNTGELFF. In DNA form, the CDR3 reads TGCGCCAGCAGCGGAGGACGGAACACCGGGGAGCTGTTTTTT.

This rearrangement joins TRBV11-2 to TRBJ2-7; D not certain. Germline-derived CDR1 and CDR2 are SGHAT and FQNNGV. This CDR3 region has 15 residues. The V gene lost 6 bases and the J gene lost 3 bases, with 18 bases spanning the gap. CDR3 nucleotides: TGTGCCAGCAGACACCCCGGGCCAGCGATCTACGAGCAGTACTTC. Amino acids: CASRHPGPAIYEQYF.

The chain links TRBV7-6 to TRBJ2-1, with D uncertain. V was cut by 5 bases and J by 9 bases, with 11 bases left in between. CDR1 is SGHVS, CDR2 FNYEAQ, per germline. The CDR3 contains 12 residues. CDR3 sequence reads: CASSALELEQFF. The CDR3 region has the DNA TGTGCCAGCAGCGCGTTGGAACTTGAGCAGTTCTTC.

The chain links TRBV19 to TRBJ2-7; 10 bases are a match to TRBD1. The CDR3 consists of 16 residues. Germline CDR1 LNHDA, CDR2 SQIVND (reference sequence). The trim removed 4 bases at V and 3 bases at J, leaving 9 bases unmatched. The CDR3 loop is CASSTIGTGDNYEQYF. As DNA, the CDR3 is TGTGCCAGTAGTACCATCGGGACAGGGGACAACTACGAGCAGTACTTC.

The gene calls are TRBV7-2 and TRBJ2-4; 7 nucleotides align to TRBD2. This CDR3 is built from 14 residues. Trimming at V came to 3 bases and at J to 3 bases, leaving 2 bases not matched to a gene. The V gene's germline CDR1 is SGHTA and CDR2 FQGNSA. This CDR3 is CASSLREGKNIQYF. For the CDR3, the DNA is TGTGCCAGCAGCTTGAGGGAGGGCAAAAACATTCAGTACTTC.

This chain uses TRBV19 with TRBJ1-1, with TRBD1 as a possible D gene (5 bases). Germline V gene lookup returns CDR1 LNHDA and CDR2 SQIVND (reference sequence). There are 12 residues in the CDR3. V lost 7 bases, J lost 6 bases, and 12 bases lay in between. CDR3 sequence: CASMQGWAEAFF. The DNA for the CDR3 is TGTGCCAGTATGCAGGGATGGGCTGAAGCTTTCTTT.

For the CDR3, the DNA is TGCGCCAGCAGTGAGTCGAACACGTCCCCCTATGGCTACACCTTC. Translating it yields CASSESNTSPYGYTF. The gene calls are TRBV10-1 and TRBJ1-2; D unclear. The CDR3 has 15 residues. Germline V gene sequence: CDR1 WNHNN, CDR2 SYGVQD (reference sequence). V shed 0 bases and J shed 4 bases, with 12 bases lying between them.

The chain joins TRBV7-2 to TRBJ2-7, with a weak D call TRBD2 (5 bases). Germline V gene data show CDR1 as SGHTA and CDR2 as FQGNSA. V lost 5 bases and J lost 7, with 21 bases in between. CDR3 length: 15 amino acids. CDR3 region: CASSTLLGLDLEQYF. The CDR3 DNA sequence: TGTGCCAGCAGCACTCTGTTAGGGCTGGACTTAGAGCAGTACTTC.

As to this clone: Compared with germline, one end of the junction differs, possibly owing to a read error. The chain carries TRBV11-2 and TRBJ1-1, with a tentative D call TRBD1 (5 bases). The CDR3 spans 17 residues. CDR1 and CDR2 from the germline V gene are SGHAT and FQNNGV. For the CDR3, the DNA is TGTGCCAGCAGCCTAGATGGGGGGGGTCCTATGAACACTGAAGCTTTCTTT. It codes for CASSLDGGGPMNTEAFF. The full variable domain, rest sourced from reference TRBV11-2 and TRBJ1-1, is EAGVAQSPRYKIIEKRQSVAFWCNPISGHATLYWYQQILGQGPKLLIQFQNNGVVDDSQLPKDRFSAERLKGVDSTLKIQPAKLEDSAVYLCASSLDGGGPMNTEAFFGQGTRLTVV.

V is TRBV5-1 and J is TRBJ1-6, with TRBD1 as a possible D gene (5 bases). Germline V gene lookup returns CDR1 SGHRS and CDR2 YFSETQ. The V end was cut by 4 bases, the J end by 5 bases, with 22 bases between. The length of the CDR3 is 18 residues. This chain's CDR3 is CASSQRTGTERNNSPLHF. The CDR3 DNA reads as TGCGCCAGCAGCCAGAGAACAGGAACCGAAAGGAATAATTCACCCCTCCACTTT.

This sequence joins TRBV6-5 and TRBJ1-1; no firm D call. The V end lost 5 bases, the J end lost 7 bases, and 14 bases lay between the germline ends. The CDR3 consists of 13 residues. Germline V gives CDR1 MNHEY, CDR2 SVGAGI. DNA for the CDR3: TGTGCCAGCAGTAAACTCGGACGGGGTGAAGCTTTCTTT. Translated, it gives CASSKLGRGEAFF.

The CDR3 here is CASSSPWGREANYGYTF. The DNA for the CDR3 is TGTGCCAGCAGTTCCCCCTGGGGCAGAGAGGCTAACTATGGCTACACCTTC. This chain uses TRBV28 with TRBJ1-2, with D perhaps matching TRBD1 (5 bases). The germline V gene has CDR1 MDHEN and CDR2 SYDVKM. V was shortened by 4 bases and J by 0 bases, with 18 bases between the two germline ends. CDR3 length equals 17 residues.

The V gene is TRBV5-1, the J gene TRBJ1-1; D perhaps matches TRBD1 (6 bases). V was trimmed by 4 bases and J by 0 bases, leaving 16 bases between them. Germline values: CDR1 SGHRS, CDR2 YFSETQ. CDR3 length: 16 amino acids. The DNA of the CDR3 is TGCGCCAGCAGCGGCCGGGACAATGACATGAACACTGAAGCTTTCTTT. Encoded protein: CASSGRDNDMNTEAFF.

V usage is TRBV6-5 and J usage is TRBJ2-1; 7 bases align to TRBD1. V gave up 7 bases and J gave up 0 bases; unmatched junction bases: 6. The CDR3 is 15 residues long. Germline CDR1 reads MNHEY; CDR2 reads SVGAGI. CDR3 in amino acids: CASTQGESSYNEQFF. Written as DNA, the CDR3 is TGTGCCAGCACCCAGGGGGAGAGCTCCTACAATGAGCAGTTCTTC.

DNA of the CDR3: TGTGCCAGCAGTGTACGGGGGTACCAAGAGACCCAGTACTTC. It specifies CASSVRGYQETQYF. V gene TRBV28 combines with J gene TRBJ2-5; D possibly corresponds to TRBD2 (6 bases). CDR1 is MDHEN, CDR2 SYDVKM, per germline. This CDR3 is built from 14 residues. V dropped 5 bases and J dropped 0 bases, with 10 bases sitting between them.

The DNA for the CDR3 is TGTGCCAGCAGCCCACTTTCCGCAGGGGCCAATGAGCAGTTCTTC. This encodes CASSPLSAGANEQFF. This chain joins TRBV6-5 and TRBJ2-1; D is perhaps TRBD1 (6 bases). Germline V gene lookup returns CDR1 MNHEY and CDR2 SVGAGI. V lost 6 bases, J lost 6 bases, and 18 bases lay in between. CDR3 length: 15 residues.

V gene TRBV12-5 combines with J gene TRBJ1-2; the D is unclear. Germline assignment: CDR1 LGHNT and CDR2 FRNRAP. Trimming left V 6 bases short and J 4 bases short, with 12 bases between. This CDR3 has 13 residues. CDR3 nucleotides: TGTGCTAGTGGACAGACGCTTAGCTATGGCTACACCTTC. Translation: CASGQTLSYGYTF.

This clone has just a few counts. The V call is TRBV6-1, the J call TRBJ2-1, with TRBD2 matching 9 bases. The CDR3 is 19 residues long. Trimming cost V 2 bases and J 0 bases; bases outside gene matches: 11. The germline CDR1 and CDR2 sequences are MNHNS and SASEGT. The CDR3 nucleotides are TGTGCCAGCAGTGAAAGAAAAGCTAGCGGGACGAGCTCCTACAATGAGCAGTTCTTC. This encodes CASSERKASGTSSYNEQFF.

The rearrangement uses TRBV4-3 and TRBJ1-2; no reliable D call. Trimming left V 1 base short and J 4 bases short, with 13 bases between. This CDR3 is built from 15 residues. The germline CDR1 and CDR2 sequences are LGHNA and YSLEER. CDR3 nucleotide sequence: TGCGCCAGCAGCCAAGGTGGCACTCTGGGCTATGGCTACACCTTC. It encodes CASSQGGTLGYGYTF.

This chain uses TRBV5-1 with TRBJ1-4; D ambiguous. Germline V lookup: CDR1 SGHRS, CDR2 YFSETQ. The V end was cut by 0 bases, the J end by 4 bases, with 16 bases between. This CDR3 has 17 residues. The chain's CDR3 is CASSLAKAGINNEKLFF. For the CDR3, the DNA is TGCGCCAGCAGCTTGGCCAAGGCCGGAATTAATAATGAAAAACTGTTTTTT.